The clone carrying this T cell receptor beta chain was observed a handful of times. Sequence at one end of the junction differs from germline and may be a read error. Germline V CDR1 and CDR2: SGHRS, YFSETQ. The CDR3 runs 13 residues. This sample stems from a study of T cells in Graves' hyperthyroidism and ophthalmopathy. RNA transcripts yielded amplified TCR beta CDR3 regions. RT-PCR in the first round (using the HTBI primer set) targeted the TCR CDR3. TCRdb called the multiplex PCR reads again in MiXCR, with one record for every CDR3 protein. The sample shows 300,000 to 500,000 distinct CDR3 sequences, more than 12% of them seen only once.

The sequencing sample was made of blood. The chain combines TRBV5-1 with TRBJ2-5; the D is unclear. This TCR derives from a man in his fifties with Graves' ophthalmopathy. The CDR3 is CASSLGPQGTQYF. In DNA, the CDR3 is TGCGCCAGCAGCTTGGGGCCTCAAGGGACCCAGTACTTC.